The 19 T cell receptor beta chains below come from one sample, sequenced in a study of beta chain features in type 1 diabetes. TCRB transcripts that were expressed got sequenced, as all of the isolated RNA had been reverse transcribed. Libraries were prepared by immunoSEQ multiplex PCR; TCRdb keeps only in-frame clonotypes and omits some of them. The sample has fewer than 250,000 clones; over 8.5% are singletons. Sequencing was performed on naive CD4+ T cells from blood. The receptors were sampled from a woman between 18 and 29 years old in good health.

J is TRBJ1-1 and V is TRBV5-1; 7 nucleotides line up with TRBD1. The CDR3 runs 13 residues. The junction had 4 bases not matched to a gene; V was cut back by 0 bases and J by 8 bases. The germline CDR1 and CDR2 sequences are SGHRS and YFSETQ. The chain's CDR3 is CASSLGVGGEAFF. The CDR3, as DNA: TGCGCCAGCAGCTTGGGAGTAGGGGGCGAAGCTTTCTTT. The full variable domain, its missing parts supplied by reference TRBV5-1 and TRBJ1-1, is KAGVTQTPRYLIKTRGQQVTLSCSPISGHRSVSWYQQTPGQGLQFLFEYFSETQRNKGNFPGRFSGRQFSNSRSEMNVSTLELGDSALYLCASSLGVGGEAFFGQGTRLTVV.

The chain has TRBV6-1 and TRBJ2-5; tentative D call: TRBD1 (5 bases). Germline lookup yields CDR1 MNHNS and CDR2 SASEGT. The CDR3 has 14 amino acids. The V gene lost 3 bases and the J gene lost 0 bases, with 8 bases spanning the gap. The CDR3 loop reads CASSDGAYQETQYF. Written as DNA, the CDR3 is TGTGCCAGCAGTGATGGGGCCTACCAAGAGACCCAGTACTTC.

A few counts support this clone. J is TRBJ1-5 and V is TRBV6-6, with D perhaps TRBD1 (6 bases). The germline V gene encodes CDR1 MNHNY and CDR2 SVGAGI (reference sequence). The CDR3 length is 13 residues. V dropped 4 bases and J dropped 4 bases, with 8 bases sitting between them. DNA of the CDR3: TGTGCCAGCAGTTTCGGACAGAATCAGCCCCAGCATTTT. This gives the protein CASSFGQNQPQHF.

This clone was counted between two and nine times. DNA for the CDR3: TGTGCCATCAGTGAATATCGAGGGGGCCTCACAGATACGCAGTATTTT. Translation gives CAISEYRGGLTDTQYF. V gene TRBV10-3 combines with J gene TRBJ2-3, with 7 positions matching TRBD1. The germline V gene has CDR1 ENHRY and CDR2 SYGVKD. After removal of 3 bases from V and 2 bases from J, the junction contained 8 bases not matched to a gene. The CDR3 spans 16 residues.

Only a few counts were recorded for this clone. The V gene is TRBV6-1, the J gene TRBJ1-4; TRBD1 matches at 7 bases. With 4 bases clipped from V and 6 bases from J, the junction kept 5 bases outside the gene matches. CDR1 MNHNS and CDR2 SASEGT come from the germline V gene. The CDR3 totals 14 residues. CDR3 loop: CASSVDRVDEKLFF. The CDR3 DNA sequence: TGTGCCAGCAGTGTCGACAGGGTAGATGAAAAACTGTTTTTT.

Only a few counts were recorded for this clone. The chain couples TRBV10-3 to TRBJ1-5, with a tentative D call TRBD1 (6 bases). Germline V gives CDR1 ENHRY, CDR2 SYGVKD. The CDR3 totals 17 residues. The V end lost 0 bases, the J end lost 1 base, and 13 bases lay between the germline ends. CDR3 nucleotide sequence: TGTGCCATCAGTGAGTCGGGGGCAGGGCAGAGCAATCAGCCCCAGCATTTT. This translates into CAISESGAGQSNQPQHF.

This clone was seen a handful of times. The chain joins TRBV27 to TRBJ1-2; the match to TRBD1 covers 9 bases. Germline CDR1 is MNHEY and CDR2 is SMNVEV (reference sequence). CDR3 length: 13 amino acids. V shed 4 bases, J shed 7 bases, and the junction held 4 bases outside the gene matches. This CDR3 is CASSWQGQGGYTF. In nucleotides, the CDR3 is TGTGCCAGCAGTTGGCAGGGACAGGGTGGCTACACCTTC.

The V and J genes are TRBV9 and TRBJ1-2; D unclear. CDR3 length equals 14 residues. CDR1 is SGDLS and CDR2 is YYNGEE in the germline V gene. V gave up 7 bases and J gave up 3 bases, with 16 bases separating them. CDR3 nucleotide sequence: TGTGCCAGCGCCCGGGAGCCAGCGTACTATGGCTACACCTTC. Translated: CASAREPAYYGYTF.

In DNA form, the CDR3 reads TGCGCCAGCAGCTTGGCGGGCGGACTAGCGGGAGAGGTCGGATCCAATGAGCAGTTCTTC. Translating it yields CASSLAGGLAGEVGSNEQFF. V is TRBV5-1 and J is TRBJ2-1; 13 bases line up with TRBD2. Per the germline V gene, CDR1 is SGHRS and CDR2 is YFSETQ. CDR3 size: 20 residues. V was pared by 0 bases and J by 6 bases, with 15 bases of the junction left unmatched.

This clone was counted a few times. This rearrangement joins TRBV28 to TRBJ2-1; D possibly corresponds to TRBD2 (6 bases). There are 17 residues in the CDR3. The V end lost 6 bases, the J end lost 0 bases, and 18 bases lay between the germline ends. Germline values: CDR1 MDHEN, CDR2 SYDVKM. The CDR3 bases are TGTGCCAGCAGAGCTTCCGGGACTCCCAGCTCCTACAATGAGCAGTTCTTC. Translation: CASRASGTPSSYNEQFF.

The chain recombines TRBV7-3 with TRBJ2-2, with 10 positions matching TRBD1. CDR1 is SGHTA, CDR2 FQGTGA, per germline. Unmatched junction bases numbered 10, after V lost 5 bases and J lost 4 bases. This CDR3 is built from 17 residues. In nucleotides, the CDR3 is TGTGCCAGCAGCGTGACAGGGGGCGCAGGGGGCACCGGGGAGCTGTTTTTT. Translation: CASSVTGGAGGTGELFF.

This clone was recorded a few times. The CDR3 is CASRGGLEETQYF. CDR3 in DNA: TGTGCCAGCAGGGGGGGACTGGAAGAGACCCAGTACTTC. The J gene is TRBJ2-5, the V gene TRBV2; D is possibly TRBD2 (6 bases). The CDR3 is 13 amino acids. Germline lookup yields CDR1 SNHLY and CDR2 FYNNEI. The ends were cut back, 6 bases at V and 3 bases at J, with 11 bases in the middle.

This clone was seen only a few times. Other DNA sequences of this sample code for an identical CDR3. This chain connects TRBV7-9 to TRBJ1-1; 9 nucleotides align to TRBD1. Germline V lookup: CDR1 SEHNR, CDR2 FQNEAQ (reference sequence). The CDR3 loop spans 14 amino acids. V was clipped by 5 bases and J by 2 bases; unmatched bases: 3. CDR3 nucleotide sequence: TGTGCCAGCAGCCTGGGACAGGGAAACACTGAAGCTTTCTTT. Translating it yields CASSLGQGNTEAFF.

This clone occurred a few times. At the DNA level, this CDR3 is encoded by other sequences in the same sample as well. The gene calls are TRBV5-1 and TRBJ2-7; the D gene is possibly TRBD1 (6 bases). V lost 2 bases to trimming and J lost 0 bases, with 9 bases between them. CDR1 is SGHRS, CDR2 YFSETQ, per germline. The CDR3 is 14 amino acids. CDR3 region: CASSLGQSSYEQYF. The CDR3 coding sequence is TGCGCCAGCAGCTTAGGACAGAGCTCCTACGAGCAGTACTTC.

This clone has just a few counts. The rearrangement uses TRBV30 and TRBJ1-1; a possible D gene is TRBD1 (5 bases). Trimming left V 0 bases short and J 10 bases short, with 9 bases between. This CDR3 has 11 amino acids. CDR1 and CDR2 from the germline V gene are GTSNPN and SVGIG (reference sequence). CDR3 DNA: TGTGCCTGGAGTGTAGGGGCCGGAGCTTTCTTT. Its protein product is CAWSVGAGAFF. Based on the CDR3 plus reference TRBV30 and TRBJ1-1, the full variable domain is SQTIHQWPATLVQPVGSPLSLECTVEGTSNPNLYWYRQAAGRGLQLLFYSVGIGQISSEVPQNLSASRPQDRQFILSSKKLLLSDSGFYLCAWSVGAGAFFGQGTRLTVV.

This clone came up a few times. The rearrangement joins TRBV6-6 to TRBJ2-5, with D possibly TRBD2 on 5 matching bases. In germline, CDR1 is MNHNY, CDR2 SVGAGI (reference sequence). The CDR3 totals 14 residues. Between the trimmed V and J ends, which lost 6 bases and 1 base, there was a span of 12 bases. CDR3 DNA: TGTGCCAGCAGAGGAGGACCTCCCCAAGAGACCCAGTACTTC. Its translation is CASRGGPPQETQYF.

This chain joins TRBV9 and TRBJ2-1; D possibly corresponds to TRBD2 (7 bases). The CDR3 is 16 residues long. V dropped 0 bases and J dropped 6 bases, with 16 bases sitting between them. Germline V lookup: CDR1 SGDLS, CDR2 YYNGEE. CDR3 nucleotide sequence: TGTGCCAGCAGCGTAGTGGTGGGGGGGCTCTCCAATGAGCAGTTCTTC. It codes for CASSVVVGGLSNEQFF.

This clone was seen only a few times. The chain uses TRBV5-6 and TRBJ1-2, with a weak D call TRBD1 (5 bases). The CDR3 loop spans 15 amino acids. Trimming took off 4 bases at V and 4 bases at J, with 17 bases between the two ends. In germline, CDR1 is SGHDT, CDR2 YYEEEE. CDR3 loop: CASSVLLGTGYGYTF. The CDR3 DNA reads TGTGCCAGCAGCGTCCTTCTAGGGACTGGCTATGGCTACACCTTC.

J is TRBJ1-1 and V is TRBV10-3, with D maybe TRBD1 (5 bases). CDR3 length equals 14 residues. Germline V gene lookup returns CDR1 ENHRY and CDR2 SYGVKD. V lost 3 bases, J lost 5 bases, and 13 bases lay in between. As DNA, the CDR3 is TGTGCCATCAGTGAACGAGGGGAGGGGACTGAAGCTTTCTTT. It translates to CAISERGEGTEAFF.